This passage covers 18 T cell receptor beta chains from one sample sequenced in a study of control samples from healthy donors and cancer patients. Method: immunoSEQ multiplex PCR; TCRdb's copy keeps in-frame clones and lacks some. Among some 110,000 clones listed, roughly nine tenths were seen once. The sequencing input was PBMCs. The receptors here all came from a woman aged 50 to 65 with colorectal cancer.

This chain connects TRBV28 to TRBJ2-7; no firm D call. The CDR3 contains 11 residues. Trimming shortened V by 1 base and J by 5 bases, and 3 bases separated the two germline ends. Germline V lookup: CDR1 MDHEN, CDR2 SYDVKM. CDR3 DNA sequence: TGTGCCAGCAGTTTATTTGACGAGCAGTACTTC. This gives the protein CASSLFDEQYF.

The chain uses TRBV6-1 and TRBJ1-4; D ambiguous. Trimming left V 2 bases short and J 8 bases short, with 3 bases between. The CDR3 spans 11 residues. Germline-derived CDR1 and CDR2 are MNHNS and SASEGT. CDR3 DNA: TGTGCCAGCAGTGAAAGAGAAAAACTGTTTTTT. It yields the protein CASSEREKLFF.

This clone was recorded once. The chain couples TRBV4-1 to TRBJ2-4, with 9 bases aligning to TRBD1. Germline loops: CDR1 MGHRA, CDR2 YSYEKL. This CDR3 region has 16 residues. V was pared by 3 bases and J by 10 bases, with 13 bases of the junction left unmatched. The CDR3 protein is CASSQGPRTGVEIQYF. CDR3 in DNA: TGCGCCAGCAGCCAGGGACCGAGGACAGGGGTAGAAATTCAGTACTTC.

The chain has TRBV20-1 and TRBJ1-2; D might be TRBD1 (5 bases). Trimming left V 6 bases short and J 7 bases short, with 12 bases between. This CDR3 spans 11 amino acids. CDR1 DFQATT and CDR2 SNEGSKA come from the germline V gene (reference sequence). CDR3 in DNA: TGCAGTGCGGGGGTCTCCGGTGGCTACACCTTC. As protein: CSAGVSGGYTF.

The V and J genes are TRBV7-6 and TRBJ1-5; D gene unclear. Germline V lookup: CDR1 SGHVS, CDR2 FNYEAQ. Trimming stripped 1 base from V and 2 bases from J, with 9 bases between. The CDR3 covers 15 residues. The CDR3 nucleotides read TGTGCCAGCAGCTTAGGCCTCACTGGCAATCAGCCCCAGCATTTT. Its protein is CASSLGLTGNQPQHF.

A single count supports this clone. The J gene is TRBJ2-7, the V gene TRBV11-3, with 10 bases matching TRBD2. CDR1 SGHNT and CDR2 YENEEA come from the germline V gene. The CDR3 is 14 amino acids. The trim removed 5 bases at V and 6 bases at J, leaving 7 bases unmatched. The CDR3 region is CASSGRTSGGEQYF. The CDR3 nucleotides read TGTGCCAGCAGCGGGCGGACTAGCGGAGGCGAGCAGTACTTC.

The chain uses TRBV6-5 and TRBJ1-4; a weak D match, TRBD1 (6 bases). The CDR3 has 16 residues. Germline V CDR1 and CDR2: MNHEY, SVGAGI. Trimming took 0 bases from V and 3 from J, leaving 11 bases between them. CDR3 amino acids: CASSYSPRGSNEKLFF. CDR3 bases: TGTGCCAGCAGTTACTCGCCCAGGGGATCTAATGAAAAACTGTTTTTT.

The rearrangement links TRBV7-2 to TRBJ2-7; 7 nucleotides match TRBD2. From germline, CDR1 is SGHTA and CDR2 FQGNSA. The CDR3 totals 15 residues. Trimming at V came to 1 base and at J to 2 bases, leaving 5 bases not matched to a gene. The CDR3 reads CASSLGVAGTYEQYF. For the CDR3, the DNA is TGTGCCAGCAGCTTAGGGGTAGCGGGCACCTACGAGCAGTACTTC. The complete variable domain, with remaining parts taken from reference TRBV7-2 and TRBJ2-7, reads GAGVSQSPSNKVTEKGKDVELRCDPISGHTALYWYRQSLGQGLEFLIYFQGNSAPDKSGLPSDRFSAERTGGSVSTLTIQRTQQEDSAVYLCASSLGVAGTYEQYFGPGTRLTVT.

This clone came up once. V usage is TRBV19 and J usage is TRBJ1-1; 8 bases are shared with TRBD1. The CDR3 runs to 15 residues. J lost 5 bases, V lost 1 base, and 6 bases had no gene match. The germline gives CDR1 LNHDA, CDR2 SQIVND (reference sequence). The CDR3: CASSIGPGGGTEAFF. The CDR3 nucleotides read TGTGCCAGTAGTATAGGCCCAGGGGGCGGTACTGAAGCTTTCTTT.

This clone was seen a handful of times. The chain has TRBV9 and TRBJ2-3, with D perhaps given as TRBD1 or TRBD2 (7 bases each). The germline V gene has CDR1 SGDLS and CDR2 YYNGEE. Deletions cut 5 bases from V and 2 bases from J, with 18 bases between. The CDR3 has 16 residues. Here the CDR3 DNA reads TGTGCCAGCAGACCAGGGGGGGTTTGGGACACAGATACGCAGTATTTT. This sequence encodes CASRPGGVWDTDTQYF.

The chain's CDR3 is CASNLRWELANYGYTF. The DNA of the CDR3 is TGTGCCAGCAACCTTAGGTGGGAGTTAGCTAACTATGGCTACACCTTC. The chain joins TRBV7-8 to TRBJ1-2; D uncertain. The CDR3 is 16 residues long. V was cut by 7 bases and J by 0 bases, with 18 bases left in between. Germline CDR1 and CDR2: SGHVS and FQNEAQ.

The chain joins TRBV5-1 to TRBJ1-2; 9 positions match TRBD1. Trimming took 2 bases from V and 4 from J; bases not matched to a gene: 6. The germline V gene encodes CDR1 SGHRS and CDR2 YFSETQ. The CDR3 loop spans 15 amino acids. CDR3 amino acids: CASSLMTGGVYGYTF. The CDR3 DNA follows: TGCGCCAGCAGCTTAATGACAGGGGGGGTCTATGGCTACACCTTC.

The chain combines TRBV19 with TRBJ1-1; D not resolved. The CDR3 spans 13 residues. V was trimmed by 5 bases and J by 1 base, leaving 8 bases between them. Germline V lookup: CDR1 LNHDA, CDR2 SQIVND (reference sequence). Written as DNA, the CDR3 is TGTGCCAGTAGTGCAAAAAAGAACACTGAAGCTTTCTTT. This sequence encodes CASSAKKNTEAFF.

The chain is built from TRBV27 and TRBJ2-1; 7 bases are a match to TRBD1. The CDR3 extends over 14 amino acids. In germline, CDR1 is MNHEY, CDR2 SMNVEV (reference sequence). V shed 3 bases, J shed 4 bases, and the junction held 3 bases outside the gene matches. The CDR3 DNA follows: TGTGCCAGCAGTTTCTTGGACAGGTACAATGAGCAGTTCTTC. This encodes CASSFLDRYNEQFF.

The chain employs TRBV29-1 and TRBJ1-2; 10 positions match TRBD1. This CDR3 spans 13 amino acids. J lost 3 bases, V lost 6 bases, and 4 bases had no gene match. CDR1 is SQVTM, CDR2 ANQGSEA, per germline. The CDR3 reads CSVGQGIDYGYTF. The CDR3 DNA reads as TGCAGCGTGGGACAGGGGATCGACTATGGCTACACCTTC. Looking up the rest from reference TRBV29-1 and TRBJ1-2 gives the full variable domain: SAVISQKPSRDICQRGTSLTIQCQVDSQVTMMFWYRQQPGQSLTLIATANQGSEATYESGFVIDKFPISRPNLTFSTLTVSNMSPEDSSIYLCSVGQGIDYGYTFGSGTRLTVV.

This chain uses TRBV29-1 with TRBJ1-1; the D gene is possibly TRBD1 (5 bases). The V gene lost 0 bases and the J gene lost 3 bases, with 8 bases spanning the gap. The CDR3 loop spans 13 amino acids. Germline CDR1 is SQVTM and CDR2 is ANQGSEA. The CDR3 region is CSVEEVGDTEAFF. The CDR3 DNA reads TGCAGCGTTGAAGAGGTGGGGGACACTGAAGCTTTCTTT. Variable domain in full (rest from reference TRBV29-1 and TRBJ1-1): SAVISQKPSRDICQRGTSLTIQCQVDSQVTMMFWYRQQPGQSLTLIATANQGSEATYESGFVIDKFPISRPNLTFSTLTVSNMSPEDSSIYLCSVEEVGDTEAFFGQGTRLTVV.

This rearrangement joins TRBV5-5 to TRBJ1-1; the D is unclear. The CDR3 totals 12 residues. V was clipped by 5 bases and J by 4 bases, with 9 bases between them. The germline V gene encodes CDR1 SGHKS and CDR2 YYEKEE (reference sequence). CDR3 DNA: TGTGCCAGCAGTAACCTGGCCACTGAAGCTTTCTTT. Translated: CASSNLATEAFF.

This sequence joins TRBV25-1 and TRBJ1-2, with D hard to call. Germline CDR1 reads MGHDK; CDR2 reads SYGVNS. This CDR3 has 14 amino acids. V was pared by 5 bases and J by 8 bases, with 18 bases between. The DNA for the CDR3 is TGTGCCAGCAGTCCCCCCTCGGCGATCCGGGGCTACACCTTC. It specifies CASSPPSAIRGYTF.